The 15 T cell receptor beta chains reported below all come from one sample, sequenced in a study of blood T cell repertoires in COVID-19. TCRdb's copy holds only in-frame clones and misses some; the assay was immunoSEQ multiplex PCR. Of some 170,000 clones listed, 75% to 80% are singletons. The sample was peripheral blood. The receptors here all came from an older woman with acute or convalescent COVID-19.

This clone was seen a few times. The DNA of the CDR3 is TGTGCCAGCAGGTTAATGGGGGCGCGGCGCAATCAGCCCCAGCATTTT. Amino acids: CASRLMGARRNQPQHF. The chain carries TRBV27 and TRBJ1-5, with TRBD1 as a possible D gene (6 bases). This CDR3 is 16 amino acids long. Germline assignment: CDR1 MNHEY and CDR2 SMNVEV (reference sequence). The V gene lost 6 bases and the J gene lost 2 bases, with 17 bases spanning the gap.

Written as DNA, the CDR3 is TGTGCCAGTAGTATGATAGGGGCGTCTACTAATGAAAAACTGTTTTTT. Encoded protein: CASSMIGASTNEKLFF. The chain employs TRBV19 and TRBJ1-4; D perhaps matches TRBD1 (5 bases). Germline V CDR1 and CDR2: LNHDA, SQIVND (reference sequence). The V end was cut by 3 bases, the J end by 2 bases, with 13 bases between. The CDR3 is 16 residues long.

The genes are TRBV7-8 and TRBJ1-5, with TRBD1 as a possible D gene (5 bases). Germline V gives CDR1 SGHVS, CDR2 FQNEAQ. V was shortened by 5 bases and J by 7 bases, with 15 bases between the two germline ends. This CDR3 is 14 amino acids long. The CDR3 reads CASSQGGAHQPQHF. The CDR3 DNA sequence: TGTGCCAGCAGCCAAGGCGGGGCCCACCAGCCCCAGCATTTT.

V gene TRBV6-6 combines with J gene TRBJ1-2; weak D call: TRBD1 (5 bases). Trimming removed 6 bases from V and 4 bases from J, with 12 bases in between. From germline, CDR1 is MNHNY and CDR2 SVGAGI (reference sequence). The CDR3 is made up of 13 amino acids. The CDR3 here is CASRTQDGYGYTF. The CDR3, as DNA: TGTGCCAGCAGGACACAGGATGGCTATGGCTACACCTTC.

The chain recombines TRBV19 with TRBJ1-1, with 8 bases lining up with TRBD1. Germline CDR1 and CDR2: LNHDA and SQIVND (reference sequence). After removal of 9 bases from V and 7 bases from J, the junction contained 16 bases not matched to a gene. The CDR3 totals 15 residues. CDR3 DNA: TGTGCCAGCCTTCTGGGGACAGGAGTGGGGGGTGAAGCTTTCTTT. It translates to CASLLGTGVGGEAFF.

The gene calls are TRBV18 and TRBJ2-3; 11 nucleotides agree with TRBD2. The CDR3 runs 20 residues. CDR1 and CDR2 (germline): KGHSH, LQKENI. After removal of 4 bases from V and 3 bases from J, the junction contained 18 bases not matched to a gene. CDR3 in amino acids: CASSRLLAGGLNRGTDTQYF. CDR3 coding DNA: TGTGCCAGCTCACGCCTTCTAGCGGGAGGACTCAACAGGGGGACAGATACGCAGTATTTT.

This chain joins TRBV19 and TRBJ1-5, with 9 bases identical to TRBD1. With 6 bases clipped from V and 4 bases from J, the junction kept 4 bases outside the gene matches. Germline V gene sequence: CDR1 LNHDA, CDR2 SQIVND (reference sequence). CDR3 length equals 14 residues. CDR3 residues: CASSRDRANQPQHF. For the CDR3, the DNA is TGTGCCAGTAGCAGGGACAGGGCAAATCAGCCCCAGCATTTT.

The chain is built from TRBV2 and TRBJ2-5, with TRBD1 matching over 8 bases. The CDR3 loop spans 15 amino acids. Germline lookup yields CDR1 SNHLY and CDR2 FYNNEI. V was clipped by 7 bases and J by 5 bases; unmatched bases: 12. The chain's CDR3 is CASKPGQGGWETQYF. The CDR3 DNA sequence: TGTGCCAGCAAACCAGGACAGGGAGGATGGGAGACCCAGTACTTC.

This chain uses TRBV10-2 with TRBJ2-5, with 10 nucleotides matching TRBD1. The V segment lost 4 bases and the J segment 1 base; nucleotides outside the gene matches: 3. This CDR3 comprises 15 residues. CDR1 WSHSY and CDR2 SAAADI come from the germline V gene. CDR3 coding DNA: TGCGCCAGCAGTGGGTGGACAGGGGGCCAAGAGACCCAGTACTTC. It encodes CASSGWTGGQETQYF.

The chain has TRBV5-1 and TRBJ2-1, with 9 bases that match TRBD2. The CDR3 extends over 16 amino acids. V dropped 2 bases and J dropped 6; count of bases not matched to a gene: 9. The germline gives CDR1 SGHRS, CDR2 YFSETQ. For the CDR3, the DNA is TGCGCCAGCAGCTTAACCGTGCTTAGCGGGAGCAATGAGCAGTTCTTC. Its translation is CASSLTVLSGSNEQFF.

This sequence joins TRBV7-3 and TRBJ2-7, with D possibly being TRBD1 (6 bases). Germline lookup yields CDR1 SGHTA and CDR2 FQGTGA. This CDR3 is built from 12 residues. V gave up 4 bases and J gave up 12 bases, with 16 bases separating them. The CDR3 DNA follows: TGTGCCAGCAGCTCATCCGGGACATTCACGTACTTC. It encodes CASSSSGTFTYF. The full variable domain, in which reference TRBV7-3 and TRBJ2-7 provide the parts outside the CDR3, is GAGVSQTPSNKVTEKGKYVELRCDPISGHTALYWYRQSLGQGPEFLIYFQGTGAADDSGLPNDRFFAVRPEGSVSTLKIQRTERGDSAVYLCASSSSGTFTYFGPGTRLTVT.

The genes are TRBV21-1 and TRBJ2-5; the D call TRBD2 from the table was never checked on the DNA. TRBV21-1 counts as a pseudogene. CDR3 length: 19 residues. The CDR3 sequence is CASSKVSGRLVFLKETQYF. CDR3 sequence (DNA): TGTGCCAGCAGCAAAGTTAGCGGGAGGCTTGTTTTCCTAAAAGAGACCCAGTACTTC.

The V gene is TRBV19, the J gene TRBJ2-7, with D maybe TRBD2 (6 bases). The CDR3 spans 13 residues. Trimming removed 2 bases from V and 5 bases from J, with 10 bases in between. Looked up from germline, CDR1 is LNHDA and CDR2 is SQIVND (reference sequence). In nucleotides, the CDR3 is TGTGCCAGTAGTATACAATCGGGGGACGAGCAGTACTTC. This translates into CASSIQSGDEQYF.

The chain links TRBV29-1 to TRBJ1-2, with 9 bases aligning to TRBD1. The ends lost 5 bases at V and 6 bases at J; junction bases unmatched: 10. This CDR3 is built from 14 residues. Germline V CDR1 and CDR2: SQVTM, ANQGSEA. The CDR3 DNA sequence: TGCAGCGTTCGCCGGACAGGGGAAAATAATGGCTACACCTTC. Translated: CSVRRTGENNGYTF.

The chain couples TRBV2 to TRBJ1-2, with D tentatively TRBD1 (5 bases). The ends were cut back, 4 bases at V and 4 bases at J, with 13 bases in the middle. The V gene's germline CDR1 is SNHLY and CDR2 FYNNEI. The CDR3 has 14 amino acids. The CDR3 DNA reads TGTGCCAGCAGTGTGACCCCCCAGGGCTATGGCTACACCTTC. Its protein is CASSVTPQGYGYTF.